This T cell receptor beta chain was documented in a study of CD4 and CD8 cells across lung adenocarcinoma regions. J gave up 3 bases and V 6 bases, and 6 bases lay outside the gene matches. CDR3 size: 16 residues. Samples came from patients with localized non-small cell lung adenocarcinoma. Each CDR3 protein gets one entry after TCRdb re-called the PCR reads with MiXCR. The sample consists of around 18,000 distinct CDR3 sequences, around 53% of them appearing once. The receptor was derived from a female donor with lung adenocarcinoma. The CD4 and CD8 labels of this study may be unreliable. Material: CD8+ T cells from the center of a lung tumor. This chain uses TRBV12-3 or TRBV12-4 with TRBJ1-3; TRBD1 matches at 12 bases. The CDR3 region has the DNA TGTGCCAGCAGGGGGACAGGGGGCTTGCGTGGAAACACCATATATTTT. Amino acid sequence: CASRGTGGLRGNTIYF.